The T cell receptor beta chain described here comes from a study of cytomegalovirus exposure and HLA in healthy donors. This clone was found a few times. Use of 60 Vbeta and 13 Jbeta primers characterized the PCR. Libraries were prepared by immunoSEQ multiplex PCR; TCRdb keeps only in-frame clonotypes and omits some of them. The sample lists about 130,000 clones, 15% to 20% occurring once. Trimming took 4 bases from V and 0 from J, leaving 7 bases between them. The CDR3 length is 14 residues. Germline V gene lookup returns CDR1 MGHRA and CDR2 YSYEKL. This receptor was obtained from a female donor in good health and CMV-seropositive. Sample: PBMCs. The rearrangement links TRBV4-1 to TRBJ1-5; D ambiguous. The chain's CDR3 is CASSPEYSNQPQHF. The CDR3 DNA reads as TGCGCCAGCAGCCCCGAGTATAGCAATCAGCCCCAGCATTTT.